A single TCR beta chain is shown here with its context. This clonotype was found a few times. Its antigen has not been determined. Nothing much larger sits one base from this clone, and base qualities are not available. The germline V gene (reference sequence) specifies MNHEY as CDR1 and SMNVEV as CDR2. V drops 5 bases and J drops 0 bases, leaving 20 bases in between. Spanning cysteine to phenylalanine, the CDR3 consists of 18 amino acids. Only CDR3 DNA is held: 54 bases, read in frame from base 1. The data belong to a study of T cells in Graves' hyperthyroidism and ophthalmopathy (dated by TCRdb to about 2019). The study in broad terms: Peripheral blood samples were taken at initial diagnosis, before any treatment was given. To identify distinguishing TCR V-J signatures, a discovery cohort of 95 to 100 patients was used, comprising some 45 with Graves' ophthalmopathy and some 60 with stable Graves' hyperthyroidism. An independent validation cohort of around 20 hyperthyroidism patients and some 15 patients who later progressed to ophthalmopathy tested prospective prediction of ophthalmopathy. The 100 discovery patients were randomly split 7:3 into training and test sets. In addition, the study compared T-cell repertoires in thyroid tissue and in blood from roughly 6 Graves' hyperthyroidism patients. After sampling, hyperthyroidism patients received methimazole starting at 30 mg daily, and ophthalmopathy patients received high-dose intravenous methylprednisolone. According to the paper, TCR Vbeta CDR3 sequencing was carried out on around 140 peripheral blood samples, which came from fewer than 50 ophthalmopathy, under 80 hyperthyroidism and roughly 17 progressor patients.

Points the paper makes about the study in general: In cross-validation, a model built on a 13 V-J signature told ophthalmopathy apart from stable hyperthyroidism with approximately 90% sensitivity and about 81% specificity, and in testing the same model reached 80%/75%. Most expanded thyroid clonotypes (frequency above 0.001) were also found in blood, which suggests that blood repertoires may mirror thyroid immune responses. No statistical method was used to fix the sample size in advance, and group allocation was not hidden from the investigators. In validation, the model predicted progression to ophthalmopathy a median of roughly 6.1 months before onset, with roughly 70% sensitivity and just under 75% specificity.

A patient counted as having stable Graves' hyperthyroidism if no progression to ophthalmopathy occurred over 18 months of follow-up. The hyperthyroidism patients were between 18 and 65 years old and newly diagnosed, with a disease duration of less than 2 months. Patients with uncontrolled infections, other autoimmune diseases, pregnancy or lactation were excluded. Diagnoses relied on clinical symptoms, serum thyroxine and TRAb, thyroid ultrasound and orbital computed tomography. Ficoll-Paque density gradient centrifugation was used to isolate PBMCs from approximately 11 ml of fresh peripheral blood. Trizol reagent was used to extract total RNA, and RNA quality was then checked on an Agilent 2100 Bioanalyzer. TCR beta CDR3 regions were amplified from RNA transcripts. The TCR CDR3 was subjected to a first round of RT-PCR using the HTBI primer set and the Qiagen OneStep RT-PCR kit. The libraries were constructed in a second round of multiplex PCR and then size-selected and purified. The libraries were sequenced on an Illumina HiSeq2000 using paired-end 100 bp reads. Regarding the original processing steps: SOAPnuke was used to process the raw data, with reads discarded if the reads contained adapters or uncalled bases, had a mean Phred below 15, or lacked an exact constant-primer or identifier match. COPE v1.2.5 was used to merge high-quality paired reads, and clonotypes were defined as unique nucleotide sequences. MiTCR v1.1 was used to align clonotypes to the IMGT TRBV, TRBD and TRBJ reference segments. Analysis was restricted to V-J combinations with a frequency above 0.0001, which covered just over 98% of repertoires. The TCS score was defined as the ratio of F50 (clonal expansion) to E x V (chaos), calculated using BLOSUM62-based TCRdist between CDR3 peptides within each V-J. Welch's t-statistics and random forest reduced approximately 520 V-J features to about 12, which were used in a naive Bayes classifier (R e1071). TCRdb passed the public sequencing reads through fastp at Q25 and MiXCR, retaining productive beta sequences. A single entry per CDR3 protein holds the most common genes and DNA from its merged rows. The V and J calls follow TCRdb's processing rather than the paper's. The sample data list around 210,000 distinct CDR3 sequences, and about a sixth of these were observed just once. The ten largest clones capture roughly 49% of the sample.

The chain is made from TRBV27 and TRBJ1-5, with no D gene named confidently. This TCR came from a woman aged 50 to 60 with Graves' hyperthyroidism. Sequenced: blood. The nucleotide sequence reads TGTGCCAGCAGTCCCCGCAGGCTCCGCAATTATAGCAATCAGCCCCAGCATTTT. It specifies CASSPRRLRNYSNQPQHF.